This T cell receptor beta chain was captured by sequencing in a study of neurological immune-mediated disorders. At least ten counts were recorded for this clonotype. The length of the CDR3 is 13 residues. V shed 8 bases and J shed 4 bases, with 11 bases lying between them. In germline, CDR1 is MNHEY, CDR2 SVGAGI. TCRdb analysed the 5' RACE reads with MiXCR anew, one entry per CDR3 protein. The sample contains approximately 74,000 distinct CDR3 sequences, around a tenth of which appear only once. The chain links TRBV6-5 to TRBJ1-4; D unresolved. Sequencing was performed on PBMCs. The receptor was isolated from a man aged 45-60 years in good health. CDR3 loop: CASRRRSNEKLFF. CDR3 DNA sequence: TGTGCCAGCCGCCGACGGAGTAATGAAAAACTGTTTTTT.